The entry that follows covers one T cell receptor beta chain sequence. As yet, its antigen is unknown. The CDR3 spans 14 residues. The trim removed 3 bases at V and 4 bases at J, leaving 5 bases unmatched. The V gene's germline CDR1 is LGHNA and CDR2 YSLEER. These data are taken from a study of identifying expanded T cells in peripheral blood. General study results and limits: Variance in clone template counts between roughly two-week samples significantly increased with total template count across all healthy donors. Technical replicates showed about 1.2 changed clones; two weeks 15 to 20; four weeks 19.

Repertoires were generated with immunoSEQ multiplex PCR, while TCRdb's copy carries only in-frame clones and drops some. Of roughly 100,000 clones in the sample, about 83% were seen once. Collection occurred without any documented infections or immune events in donors. The clonotype comes from a person between 18 and 75 years old in good health. Specimen: blood. The V and J genes are TRBV4-3 and TRBJ1-1; TRBD1 aligns across 7 bases. CDR3 in amino acids: CASSQTQGTTEAFF. The CDR3 DNA is TGCGCCAGCAGCCAGACACAGGGGACCACTGAAGCTTTCTTT.